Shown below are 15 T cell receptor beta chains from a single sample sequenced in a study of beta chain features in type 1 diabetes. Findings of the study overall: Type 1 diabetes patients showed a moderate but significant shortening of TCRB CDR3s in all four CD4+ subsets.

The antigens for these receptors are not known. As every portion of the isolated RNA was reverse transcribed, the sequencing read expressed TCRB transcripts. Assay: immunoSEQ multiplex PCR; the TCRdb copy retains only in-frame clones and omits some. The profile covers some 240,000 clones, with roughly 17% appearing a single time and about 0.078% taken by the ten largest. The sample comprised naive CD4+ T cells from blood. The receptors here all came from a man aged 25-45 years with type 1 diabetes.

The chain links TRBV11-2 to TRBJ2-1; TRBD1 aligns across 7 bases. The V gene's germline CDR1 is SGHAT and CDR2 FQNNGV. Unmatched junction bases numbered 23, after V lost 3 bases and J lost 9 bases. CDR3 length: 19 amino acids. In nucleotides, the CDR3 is TGTGCCAGCAGCTTCTCCTCTCGGCCGGCGTCCCGACAGGGTACTGAGCAGTTCTTC. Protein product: CASSFSSRPASRQGTEQFF.

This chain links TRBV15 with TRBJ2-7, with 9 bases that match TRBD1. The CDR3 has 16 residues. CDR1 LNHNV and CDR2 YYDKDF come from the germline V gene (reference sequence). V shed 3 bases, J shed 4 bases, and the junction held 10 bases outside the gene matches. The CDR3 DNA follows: TGTGCCACCAGCAGGCCCCCGGGACAGGGTGGGTACGAGCAGTACTTC. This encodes CATSRPPGQGGYEQYF.

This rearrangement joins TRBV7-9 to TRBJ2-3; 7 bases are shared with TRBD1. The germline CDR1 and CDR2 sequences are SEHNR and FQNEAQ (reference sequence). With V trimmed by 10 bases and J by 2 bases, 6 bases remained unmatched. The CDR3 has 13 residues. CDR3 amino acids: CANDDRATDTQYF. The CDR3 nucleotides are TGTGCCAATGACGACAGGGCCACAGATACGCAGTATTTT. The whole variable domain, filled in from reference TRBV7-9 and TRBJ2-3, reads DTGVSQNPRHKITKRGQNVTFRCDPISEHNRLYWYRQTLGQGPEFLTYFQNEAQLEKSRLLSDRFSAERPKGSFSTLEIQRTEQGDSAMYLCANDDRATDTQYFGPGTRLTVL.

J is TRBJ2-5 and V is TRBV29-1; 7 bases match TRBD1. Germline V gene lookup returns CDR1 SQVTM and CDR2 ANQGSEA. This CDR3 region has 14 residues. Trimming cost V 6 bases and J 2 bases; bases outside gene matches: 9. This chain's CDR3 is CSVLPRTGQETQYF. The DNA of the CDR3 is TGCAGCGTCCTCCCTAGGACAGGACAAGAGACCCAGTACTTC.

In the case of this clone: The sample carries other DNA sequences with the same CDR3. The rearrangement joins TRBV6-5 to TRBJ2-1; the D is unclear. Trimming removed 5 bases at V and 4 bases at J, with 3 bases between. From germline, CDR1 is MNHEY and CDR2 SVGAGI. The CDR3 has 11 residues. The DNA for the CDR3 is TGTGCCAGCAGTCTTTACAATGAGCAGTTCTTC. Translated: CASSLYNEQFF.

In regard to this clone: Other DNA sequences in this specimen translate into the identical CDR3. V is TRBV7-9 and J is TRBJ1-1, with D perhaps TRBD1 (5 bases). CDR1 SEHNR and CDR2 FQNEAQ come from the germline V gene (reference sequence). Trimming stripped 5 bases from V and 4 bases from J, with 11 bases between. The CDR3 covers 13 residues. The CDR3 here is CASSLGVSTEAFF. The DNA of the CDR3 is TGTGCCAGCAGCCTAGGGGTGAGCACTGAAGCTTTCTTT.

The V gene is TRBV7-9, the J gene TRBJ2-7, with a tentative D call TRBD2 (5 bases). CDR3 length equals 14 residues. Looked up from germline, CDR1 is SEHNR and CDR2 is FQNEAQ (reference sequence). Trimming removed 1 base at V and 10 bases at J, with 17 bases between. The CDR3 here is CASSLVSDGLPQYF. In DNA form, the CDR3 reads TGTGCCAGCAGCTTAGTTTCGGACGGACTGCCTCAGTACTTC.

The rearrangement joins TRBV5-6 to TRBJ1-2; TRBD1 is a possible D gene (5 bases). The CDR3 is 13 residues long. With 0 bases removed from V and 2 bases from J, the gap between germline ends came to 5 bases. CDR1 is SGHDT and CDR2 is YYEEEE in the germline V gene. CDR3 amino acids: CASSLGQNYGYTF. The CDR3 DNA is TGTGCCAGCAGCTTGGGACAGAACTATGGCTACACCTTC.

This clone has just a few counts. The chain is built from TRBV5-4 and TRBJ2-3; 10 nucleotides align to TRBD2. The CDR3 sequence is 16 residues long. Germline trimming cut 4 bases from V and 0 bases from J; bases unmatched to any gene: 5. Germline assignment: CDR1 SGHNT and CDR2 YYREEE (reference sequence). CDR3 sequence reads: CASSDGTSASTDTQYF. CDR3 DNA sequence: TGTGCCAGCAGCGACGGGACTAGCGCTAGCACAGATACGCAGTATTTT. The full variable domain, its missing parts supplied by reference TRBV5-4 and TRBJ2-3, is ETGVTQSPTHLIKTRGQQVTLRCSSQSGHNTVSWYQQALGQGPQFIFQYYREEENGRGNFPPRFSGLQFPNYSSELNVNALELDDSALYLCASSDGTSASTDTQYFGPGTRLTVL.

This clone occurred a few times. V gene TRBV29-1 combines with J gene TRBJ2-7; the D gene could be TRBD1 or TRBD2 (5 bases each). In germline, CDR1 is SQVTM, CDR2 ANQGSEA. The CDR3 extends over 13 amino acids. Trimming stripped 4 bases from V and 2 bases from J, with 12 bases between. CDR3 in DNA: TGCAGCGTTGGAGGGGTAGCAGCCTACGAGCAGTACTTC. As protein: CSVGGVAAYEQYF.

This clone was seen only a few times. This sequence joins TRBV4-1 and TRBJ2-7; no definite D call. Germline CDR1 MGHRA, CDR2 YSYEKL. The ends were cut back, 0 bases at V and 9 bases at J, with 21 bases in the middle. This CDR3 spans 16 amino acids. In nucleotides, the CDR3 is TGCGCCAGCAGCCAAGATGTCCCAGCCTCTCCTCGGGCGCAGTACTTC. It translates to CASSQDVPASPRAQYF.

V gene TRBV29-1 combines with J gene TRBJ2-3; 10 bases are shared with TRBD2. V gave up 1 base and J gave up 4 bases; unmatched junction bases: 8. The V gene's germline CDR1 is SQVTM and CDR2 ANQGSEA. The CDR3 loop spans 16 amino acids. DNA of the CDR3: TGCAGCGTTGAAGCGCCAGCTAGCGGGAGCGCAGATACGCAGTATTTT. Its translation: CSVEAPASGSADTQYF.

DNA of the CDR3: TGTGCCAGCAGCCTCTCGGAGGGCACAGATACGCAGTATTTT. This codes for CASSLSEGTDTQYF. The V gene is TRBV9, the J gene TRBJ2-3, with D maybe TRBD2 (5 bases). V gave up 4 bases and J gave up 1 base, with 10 bases separating them. The CDR3 is 14 residues long. Germline-derived CDR1 and CDR2 are SGDLS and YYNGEE.

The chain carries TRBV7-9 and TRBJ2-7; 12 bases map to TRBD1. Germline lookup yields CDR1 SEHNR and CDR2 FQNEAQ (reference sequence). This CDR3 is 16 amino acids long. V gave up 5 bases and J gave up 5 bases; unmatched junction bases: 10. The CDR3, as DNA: TGTGCCAGCAGCCAGCGGGACAGGGGGCCCGGGGACGAGCAGTACTTC. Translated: CASSQRDRGPGDEQYF.

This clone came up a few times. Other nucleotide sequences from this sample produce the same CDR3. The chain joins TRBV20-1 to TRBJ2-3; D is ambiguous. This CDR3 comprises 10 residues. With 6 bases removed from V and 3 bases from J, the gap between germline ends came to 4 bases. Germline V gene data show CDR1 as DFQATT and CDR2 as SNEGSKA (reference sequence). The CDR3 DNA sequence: TGCAGTGCGCGGACAGATACGCAGTATTTT. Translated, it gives CSARTDTQYF.